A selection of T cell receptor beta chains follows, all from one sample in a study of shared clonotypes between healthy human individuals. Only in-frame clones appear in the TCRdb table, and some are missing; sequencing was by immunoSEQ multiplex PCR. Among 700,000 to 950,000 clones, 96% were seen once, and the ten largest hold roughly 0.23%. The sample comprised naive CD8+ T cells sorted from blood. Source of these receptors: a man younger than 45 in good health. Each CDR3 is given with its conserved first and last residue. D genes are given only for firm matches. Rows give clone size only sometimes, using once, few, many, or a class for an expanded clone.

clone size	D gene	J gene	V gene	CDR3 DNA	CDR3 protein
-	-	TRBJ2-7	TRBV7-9	TGTGCCAGCAGCTCCGACGGCGACGAGCAGTACTTC	CASSSDGDEQYF
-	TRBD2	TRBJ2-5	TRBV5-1	TGCGCCAGCAGAACGGGACTAGCGGGAGAGGAGACCCAGTACTTC	CASRTGLAGEETQYF
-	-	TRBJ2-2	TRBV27	TGTGCCAGCAGTTTTCGGCGAGACACCGGGGAGCTGTTTTTT	CASSFRRDTGELFF
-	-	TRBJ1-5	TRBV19	TGTGCCAGTACCGGCGCAGGGACTCAGTATAGCAATCAGCCCCAGCATTTT	CASTGAGTQYSNQPQHF
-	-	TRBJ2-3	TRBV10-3	TGTGCCATCAGTTCTGGGGCCTTCACAGATACGCAGTATTTT	CAISSGAFTDTQYF
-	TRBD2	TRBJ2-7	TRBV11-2	TGTGCCAGCAGCTTAGGGCGGGAGGGTAACTACGAGCAGTACTTC	CASSLGREGNYEQYF
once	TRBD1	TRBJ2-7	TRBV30	TGTGCCTGGACCCCCGGGACAGGGGTCGAGCAGTACTTC	CAWTPGTGVEQYF
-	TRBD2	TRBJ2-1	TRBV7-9	TGTGCCAGCAGCCCCTCGGCCACTAGCGGGAGTATGGAGCAGTTCTTC	CASSPSATSGSMEQFF
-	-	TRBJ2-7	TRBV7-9	TGTGCCAGCAGCTCGGGAGAAAGGGTGACCTACGAGCAGTACTTC	CASSSGERVTYEQYF
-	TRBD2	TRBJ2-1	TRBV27	TGTGCCAGCAGTTTGGGGCTACAGCGGGACGTGATAGGAATGGACAATGAGCAGTTCTTC	CASSLGLQRDVIGMDNEQFF
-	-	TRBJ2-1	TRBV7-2	TGTGCCAGCAGCTTAATGGATAACTACAATGAGCAGTTCTTC	CASSLMDNYNEQFF
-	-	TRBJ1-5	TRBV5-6	TGTGCCAGCAGCCTCTGGAGGAGGGCGGGCAATCAGCCCCAGCATTTT	CASSLWRRAGNQPQHF
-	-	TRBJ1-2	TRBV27	TGTGCCAGCAGTCCAAACGACAGGATCTATGGCTACACCTTC	CASSPNDRIYGYTF
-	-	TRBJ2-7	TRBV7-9	TGTGCCAGCAGCACCGGACGGATGACCTACGAGCAGTACTTC	CASSTGRMTYEQYF
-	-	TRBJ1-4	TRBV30	TGTGCCTTTGGGACCGAAGAAAAACTGTTTTTT	CAFGTEEKLFF
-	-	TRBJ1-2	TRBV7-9	TGTGCCAGCAGCTTATCAGGGATCTATGGCTACACCTTC	CASSLSGIYGYTF
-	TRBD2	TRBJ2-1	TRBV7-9	TGTGCCAGCAGCTCACCCGGGACTAGCCCTATATCTTACAATGAGCAGTTCTTC	CASSSPGTSPISYNEQFF
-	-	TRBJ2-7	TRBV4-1	TGCGCCAGCAGCCAAGTTGTTGGCGAGCAGTACTTC	CASSQVVGEQYF
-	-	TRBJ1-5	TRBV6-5	TGTGCCAGCAGTTACTCGCCCAATCAGCCCCAGCATTTT	CASSYSPNQPQHF
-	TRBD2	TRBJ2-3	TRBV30	TGTGCCTGGAGTTCGAGCGGGAGCCTCACAGATACGCAGTATTTT	CAWSSSGSLTDTQYF
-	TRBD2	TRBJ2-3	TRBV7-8	TGTGCCAGCAGCTTAGTTGCGGGAGCCACAGATACGCAGTATTTT	CASSLVAGATDTQYF
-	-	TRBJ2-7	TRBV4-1	TGCGCCAGCAGCCGAGTATCAACGGGGCTAGGCTACGAGCAGTACTTC	CASSRVSTGLGYEQYF
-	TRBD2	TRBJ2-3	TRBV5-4	TGTGCCAGCAGCTTGCTAGCGGGAGTTTCCACAGATACGCAGTATTTT	CASSLLAGVSTDTQYF
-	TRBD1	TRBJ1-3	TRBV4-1	TGCGCCAGCAGCCAAGCTGGGACAGGGTCGGGCACCATATATTTT	CASSQAGTGSGTIYF
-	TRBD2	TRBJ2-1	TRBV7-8	TGTGCCAGCAGCTATAGTGGGGCGGGAGTAAGTAATGAGCAGTTCTTC	CASSYSGAGVSNEQFF
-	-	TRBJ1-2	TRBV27	TGTGCCAGCAGTTTCATTGGGACGGAGTACTATGGCTACACCTTC	CASSFIGTEYYGYTF
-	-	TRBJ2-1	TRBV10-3	TGTGCCATCAGTGTTAGCGGCCCATACAATGAGCAGTTCTTC	CAISVSGPYNEQFF
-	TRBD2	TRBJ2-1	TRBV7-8	TGTGCCAGCAGCACCCCCCGGGGGGGCGACTACAATGAGCAGTTCTTC	CASSTPRGGDYNEQFF
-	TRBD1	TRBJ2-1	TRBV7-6	TGTGCCAGCAGCCAGTTCTCTTTGGACAGGGGGACAGATGAGCAGTTCTTC	CASSQFSLDRGTDEQFF
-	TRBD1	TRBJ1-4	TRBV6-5	TGTGCCAGCAGCCGCGGACAGGGAAATGAAAAACTGTTTTTT	CASSRGQGNEKLFF
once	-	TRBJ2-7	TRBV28	TGTGCCAGCAATGGGGGCTCCTACGAGCAGTACTTC	CASNGGSYEQYF
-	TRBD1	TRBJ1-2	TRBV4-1	TGCGCCAGCAGCCAATTCCGGGACAGGGATCTAGGCTACACCTTC	CASSQFRDRDLGYTF
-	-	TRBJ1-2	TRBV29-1	TGCAGCGTTGACAATTCCCCTACAGCGAACTATGGCTACACCTTC	CSVDNSPTANYGYTF
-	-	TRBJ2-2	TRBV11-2	TGTGCCAGCAGCTTAGACTTCACCGGGGAGCTGTTTTTT	CASSLDFTGELFF
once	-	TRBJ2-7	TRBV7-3	TGTGCCAGCAGCCCCGTGTCAGACAGCTCCTACGAGCAGTACTTC	CASSPVSDSSYEQYF
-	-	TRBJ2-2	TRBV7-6	TGTGCCAGCAGTCAAAACTCGGGGCTAGCGAACACCGGGGAGCTGTTTTTT	CASSQNSGLANTGELFF
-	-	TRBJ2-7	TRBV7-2	TGTGCCAGCGTGGTAAGCAACGAGCAGTACTTC	CASVVSNEQYF
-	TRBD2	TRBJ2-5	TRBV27	TGTGCCAGCAGTTTATGGACTAGCGGGAGGGCCGATCCAGAGACCCAGTACTTC	CASSLWTSGRADPETQYF
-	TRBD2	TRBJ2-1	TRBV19	TGTGCCAGTAGTATTGGCGGGGGGAGCTCCTACAATGAGCAGTTCTTC	CASSIGGGSSYNEQFF
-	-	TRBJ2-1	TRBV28	TGTGCCAGCAGTTTCTCAGTCGCCTACTACAATGAGCAGTTCTTC	CASSFSVAYYNEQFF
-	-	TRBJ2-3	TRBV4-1	TGCGCCAGCAGCCAACTCGAATCTTTCCCCCACACAGATACGCAGTATTTT	CASSQLESFPHTDTQYF
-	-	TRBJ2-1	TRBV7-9	TGTGCCAGCAGCTCCCGCTCCCCTCCTGGCAATGAGCAGTTCTTC	CASSSRSPPGNEQFF